The 5 T cell receptor beta chains below come from one sample, sequenced in a study of early T cells in non-severe SARS-CoV-2 infection. TCRdb ran MiXCR on the 5' RACE reads and lists one entry per CDR3 protein. Here the sample spans about 71,000 distinct CDR3 sequences, around 13% being singletons. The sequencing input was whole blood. Source of these receptors: an adult who was a healthcare worker with PCR-confirmed SARS-CoV-2 infection or an uninfected control (not recorded which).

This clonotype was seen a handful of times. The chain employs TRBV12-3 or TRBV12-4 and TRBJ2-7, with TRBD2 matching 10 bases. V was pared by 3 bases and J by 6 bases, with 5 bases of the junction left unmatched. This CDR3 is built from 14 residues. Here the CDR3 reads CASSFSGGPGEQYF. The CDR3 nucleotides read TGTGCCAGCAGTTTTAGCGGGGGGCCAGGCGAGCAGTACTTC.

This clonotype was seen more than once but under ten times. The chain recombines TRBV20-1 with TRBJ1-4, with D unresolved. Deletions cut 5 bases from V and 8 bases from J, with 21 bases between. Germline CDR1 reads DFQATT; CDR2 reads SNEGSKA (reference sequence). This CDR3 region has 15 residues. The CDR3 is CSARPQDRGEEKLFF. The CDR3 DNA reads as TGCAGTGCTCGTCCCCAGGATCGAGGAGAAGAAAAACTGTTTTTT.

This clonotype has only a few counts. This chain connects TRBV18 to TRBJ1-1; the match to TRBD1 covers 10 bases. V lost 4 bases and J lost 3; bases outside the gene matches: 2. The germline gives CDR1 KGHSH, CDR2 LQKENI. The CDR3 totals 14 residues. In DNA form, the CDR3 reads TGTGCCAGCTCACGCGGGACAGGGGACACTGAAGCTTTCTTT. Translated, it gives CASSRGTGDTEAFF.

This clonotype was observed at least ten times. DNA of the CDR3: TGTGCCAGCAGCCCCTCGCCGGCCTACGAGCAGTACTTC. Its translation is CASSPSPAYEQYF. The chain joins TRBV7-2 to TRBJ2-7; D gene ambiguous. V was shortened by 5 bases and J by 2 bases, with 10 bases between the two germline ends. CDR3 size: 13 residues. In germline, CDR1 is SGHTA, CDR2 FQGNSA.

The CDR3 reads CASSLPGEGSPLHF. CDR3 sequence (DNA): TGCGCCAGCAGCTTGCCGGGGGAGGGATCACCCCTCCACTTT. The chain joins TRBV5-1 to TRBJ1-6; weak D call: TRBD1 (5 bases). There are 14 residues in the CDR3. The ends were cut back, 1 base at V and 10 bases at J, with 12 bases in the middle. Germline CDR1 and CDR2: SGHRS and YFSETQ.